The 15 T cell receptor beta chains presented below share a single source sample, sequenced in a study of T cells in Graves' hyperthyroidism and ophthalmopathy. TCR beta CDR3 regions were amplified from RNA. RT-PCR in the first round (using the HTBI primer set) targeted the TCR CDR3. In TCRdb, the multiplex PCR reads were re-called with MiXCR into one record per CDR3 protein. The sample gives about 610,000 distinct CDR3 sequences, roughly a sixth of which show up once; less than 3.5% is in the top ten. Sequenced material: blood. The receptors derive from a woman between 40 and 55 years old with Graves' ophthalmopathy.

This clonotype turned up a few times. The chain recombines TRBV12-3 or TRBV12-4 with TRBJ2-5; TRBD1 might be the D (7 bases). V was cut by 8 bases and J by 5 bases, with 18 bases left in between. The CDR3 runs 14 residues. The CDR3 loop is CASATRRGLETQYF. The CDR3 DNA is TGTGCCAGCGCTACCCGGAGGGGGCTTGAGACCCAGTACTTC.

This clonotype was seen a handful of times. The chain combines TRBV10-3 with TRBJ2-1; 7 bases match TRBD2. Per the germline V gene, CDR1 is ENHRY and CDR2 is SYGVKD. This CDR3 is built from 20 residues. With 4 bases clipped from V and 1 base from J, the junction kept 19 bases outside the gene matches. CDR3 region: CAISGLTGTTMGLSYNEQFF. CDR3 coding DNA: TGTGCCATCAGTGGGTTAACCGGGACTACCATGGGGTTGTCCTACAATGAGCAGTTCTTC.

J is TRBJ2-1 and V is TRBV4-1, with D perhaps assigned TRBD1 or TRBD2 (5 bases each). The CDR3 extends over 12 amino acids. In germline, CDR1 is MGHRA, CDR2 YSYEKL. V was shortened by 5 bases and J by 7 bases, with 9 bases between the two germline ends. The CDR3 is CASSWGSNEQFF. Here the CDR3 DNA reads TGCGCCAGCAGCTGGGGGTCAAATGAGCAGTTCTTC.

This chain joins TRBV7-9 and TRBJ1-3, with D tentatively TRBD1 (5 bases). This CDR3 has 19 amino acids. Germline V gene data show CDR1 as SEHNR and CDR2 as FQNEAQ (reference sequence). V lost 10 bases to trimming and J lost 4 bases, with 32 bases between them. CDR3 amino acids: CANRPNIRREGRRGNTIYF. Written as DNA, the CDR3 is TGTGCCAACAGACCTAACATCCGACGGGAGGGGCGGCGAGGAAACACCATATATTTT.

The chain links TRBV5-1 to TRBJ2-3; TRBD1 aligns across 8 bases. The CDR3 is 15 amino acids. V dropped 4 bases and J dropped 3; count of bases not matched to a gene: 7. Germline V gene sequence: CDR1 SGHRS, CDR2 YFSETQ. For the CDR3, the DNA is TGCGCCAGCAGCACCGGACAGGGAGAAACAGATACGCAGTATTTT. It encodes CASSTGQGETDTQYF.

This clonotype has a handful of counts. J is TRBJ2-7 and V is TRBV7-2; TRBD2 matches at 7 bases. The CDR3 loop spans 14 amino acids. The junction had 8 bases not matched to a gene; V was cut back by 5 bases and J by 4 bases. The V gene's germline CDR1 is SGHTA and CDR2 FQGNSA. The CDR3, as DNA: TGTGCCAGCAGCCGACGTGCGGGGGTTTACGAGCAGTACTTC. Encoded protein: CASSRRAGVYEQYF.

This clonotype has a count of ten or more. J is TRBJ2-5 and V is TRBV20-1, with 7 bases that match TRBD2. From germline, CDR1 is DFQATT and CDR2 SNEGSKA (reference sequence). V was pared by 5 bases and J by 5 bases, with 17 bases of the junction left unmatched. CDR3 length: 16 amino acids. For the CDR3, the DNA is TGCAGTGCTGGGATAGCCGGGGGGAACGCCTGGGAGACCCAGTACTTC. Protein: CSAGIAGGNAWETQYF.

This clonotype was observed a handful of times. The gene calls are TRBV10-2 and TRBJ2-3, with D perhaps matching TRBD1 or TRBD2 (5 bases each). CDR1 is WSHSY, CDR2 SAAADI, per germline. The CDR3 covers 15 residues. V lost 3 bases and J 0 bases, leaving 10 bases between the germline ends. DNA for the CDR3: TGCGCCAGCAGTGAATTGGGGGATAGCACAGATACGCAGTATTTT. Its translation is CASSELGDSTDTQYF.

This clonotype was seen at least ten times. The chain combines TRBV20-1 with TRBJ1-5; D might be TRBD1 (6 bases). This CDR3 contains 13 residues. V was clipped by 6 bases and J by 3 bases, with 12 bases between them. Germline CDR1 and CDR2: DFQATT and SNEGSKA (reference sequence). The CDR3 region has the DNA TGCAGTGCCCGACAGGCGACCAATCAGCCCCAGCATTTT. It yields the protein CSARQATNQPQHF.

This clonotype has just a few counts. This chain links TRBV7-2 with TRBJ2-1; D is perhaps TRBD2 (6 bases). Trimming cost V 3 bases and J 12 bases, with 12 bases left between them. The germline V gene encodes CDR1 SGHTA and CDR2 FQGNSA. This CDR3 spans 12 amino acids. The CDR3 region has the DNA TGTGCCAGCAGCTTTACTAGCCACGGGCAGTTCTTC. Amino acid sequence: CASSFTSHGQFF.

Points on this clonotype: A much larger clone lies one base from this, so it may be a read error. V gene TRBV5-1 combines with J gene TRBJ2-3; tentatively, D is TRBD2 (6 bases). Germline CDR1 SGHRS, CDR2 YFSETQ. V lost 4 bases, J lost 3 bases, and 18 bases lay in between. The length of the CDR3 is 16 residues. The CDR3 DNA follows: TGCGCCAGCAGCGCGGGCGGGGCCTCCCAGACAGATACGCAGTATTTT. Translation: CASSAGGASQTDTQYF. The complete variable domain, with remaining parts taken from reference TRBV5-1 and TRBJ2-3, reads KAGVTQTPRYLIKTRGQQVTLSCSPISGHRSVSWYQQTPGQGLQFLFEYFSETQRNKGNFPGRFSGRQFSNSRSEMNVSTLELGDSALYLCASSAGGASQTDTQYFGPGTRLTVL.

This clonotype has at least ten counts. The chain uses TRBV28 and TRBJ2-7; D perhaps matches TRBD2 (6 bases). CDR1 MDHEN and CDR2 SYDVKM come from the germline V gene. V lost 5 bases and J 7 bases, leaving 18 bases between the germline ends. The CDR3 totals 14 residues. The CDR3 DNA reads TGTGCCAGCAGTCTCGGGGGAACCATTGGAGAGCAGTACTTC. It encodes CASSLGGTIGEQYF.

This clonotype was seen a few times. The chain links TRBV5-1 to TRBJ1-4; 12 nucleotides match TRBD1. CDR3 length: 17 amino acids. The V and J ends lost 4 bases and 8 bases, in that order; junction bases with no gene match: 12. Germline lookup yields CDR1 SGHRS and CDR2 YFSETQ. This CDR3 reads CASSLGQGAGGGEKLFF. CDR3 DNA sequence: TGCGCCAGCAGCCTGGGACAGGGGGCCGGGGGTGGCGAAAAACTGTTTTTT.

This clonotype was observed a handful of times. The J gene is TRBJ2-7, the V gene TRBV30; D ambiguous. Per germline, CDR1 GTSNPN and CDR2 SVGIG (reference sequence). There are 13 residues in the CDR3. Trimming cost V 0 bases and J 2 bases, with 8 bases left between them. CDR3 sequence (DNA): TGTGCCTGGAGTGTGGGTACCACCTACGAGCAGTACTTC. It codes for CAWSVGTTYEQYF.

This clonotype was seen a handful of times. As DNA, the CDR3 is TGTGCCAGCAGTTACTCGATGGGGGATACGCAGTATTTT. Translating gives CASSYSMGDTQYF. This sequence joins TRBV6-5 and TRBJ2-3; D not resolved. Trimming stripped 0 bases from V and 6 bases from J, with 7 bases between. The CDR3 runs 13 residues. Germline V gene data show CDR1 as MNHEY and CDR2 as SVGAGI.